This TCR beta chain was documented in a study of T-cell reconstitution after alpha-beta-depleted transplantation in children. Study-wide results and caveats: In some patients, recipient T cells and intrathymic progenitors surviving conditioning explained high day-60 diversity. One year after transplant, T-cell counts and diversity came mostly from newly produced T cells. Expanded clones from the graft, numbering several hundred, reportedly supplied alpha-beta T cells about two months after transplant.

With 4 bases removed from V and 3 bases from J, the gap between germline ends came to 12 bases. This CDR3 comprises 15 residues. As concerns this clonotype: The antigen is unknown.

Unique molecular identifiers were used to barcode this TCRbeta library. Each CDR3 protein is one row after TCRdb ran MiXCR on the PCR reads. The data show 780,000 or so distinct CDR3 sequences, under 20% seen once. This chain joins TRBV12-3 or TRBV12-4 and TRBJ2-2; D remains ambiguous. The sample consisted of PBMCs, mostly from graft donor cells, taken 360 days after TCRalphabeta/CD19-depleted stem cell transplant. This receptor was obtained from a male patient aged 10-17 years who had a stem cell transplant for acute lymphoblastic leukemia, so the T cells may come from the graft donor. The CDR3 spells CASSSQGRHTGELFF. The DNA for the CDR3 is TGTGCCAGCAGTTCCCAAGGGCGGCACACCGGGGAGCTGTTTTTT.